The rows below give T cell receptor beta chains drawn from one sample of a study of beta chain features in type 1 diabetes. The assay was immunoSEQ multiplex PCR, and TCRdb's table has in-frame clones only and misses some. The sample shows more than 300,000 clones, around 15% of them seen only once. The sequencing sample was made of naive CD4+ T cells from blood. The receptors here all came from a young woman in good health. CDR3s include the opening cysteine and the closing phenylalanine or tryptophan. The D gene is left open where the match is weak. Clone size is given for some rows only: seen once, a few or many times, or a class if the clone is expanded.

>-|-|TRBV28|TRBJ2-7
CASSRGQEIYEQYF
TGTGCCAGCAGTCGGGGACAAGAGATCTACGAGCAGTACTTC
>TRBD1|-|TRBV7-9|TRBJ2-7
CASSLNYGTGIQEQYF
TGTGCCAGCAGCTTAAATTACGGGACAGGGATACAGGAGCAGTACTTC
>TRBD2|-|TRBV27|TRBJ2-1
CASSRPGLAGEEQFF
TGTGCCAGCAGCAGACCGGGACTAGCGGGGGAAGAGCAGTTCTTC
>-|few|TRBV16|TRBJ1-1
CASSQLRTTEAFF
TGTGCCAGCAGCCAATTACGTACAACTGAAGCTTTCTTT
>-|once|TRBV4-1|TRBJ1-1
CASSQVVRTNTEAFF
TGCGCCAGCAGCCAAGTGGTCAGGACTAACACTGAAGCTTTCTTT
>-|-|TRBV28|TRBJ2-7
CASSRPGTMAYEQYF
TGTGCCAGCAGCCGCCCCGGGACAATGGCCTACGAGCAGTACTTC
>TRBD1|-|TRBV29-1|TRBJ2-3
CSVAQGVDTQYF
TGCAGCGTTGCACAGGGGGTAGATACGCAGTATTTT
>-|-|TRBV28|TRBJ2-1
CASLTTGRNEQFF
TGTGCCAGCCTAACGACAGGGAGGAATGAGCAGTTCTTC
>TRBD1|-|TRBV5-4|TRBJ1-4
CASSIGTVRNEKLFF
TGTGCCAGCAGCATTGGGACAGTGCGGAATGAAAAACTGTTTTTT
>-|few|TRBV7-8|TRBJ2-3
CASSFVRGGRSGDTQYF
TGTGCCAGCAGCTTTGTCCGGGGTGGCCGCTCCGGAGATACGCAGTATTTT
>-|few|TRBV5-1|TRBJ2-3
CASSLGRTRTDTQYF
TGCGCCAGCAGCTTGGGGCGGACACGCACAGATACGCAGTATTTT
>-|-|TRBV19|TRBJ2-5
CASSMRPSRETQYF
TGTGCCAGTAGTATGCGCCCGAGCCGGGAGACCCAGTACTTC
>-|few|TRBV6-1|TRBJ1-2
CASSEAGVYGYTF
TGTGCCAGCAGTGAAGCAGGGGTCTATGGCTACACCTTC
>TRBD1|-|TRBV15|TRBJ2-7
CATSREQGGGEQYF
TGTGCCACCAGCAGAGAACAGGGGGGAGGCGAGCAGTACTTC
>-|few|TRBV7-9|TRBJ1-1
CASSLVSSGTEAFF
TGTGCCAGCAGCTTAGTTTCGTCGGGCACTGAAGCTTTCTTT
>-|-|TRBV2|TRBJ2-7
CAGSSSVAYEQYF
TGTGCCGGCTCCTCCAGCGTCGCCTACGAGCAGTACTTC
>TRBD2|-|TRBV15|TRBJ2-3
CATSRAPGVAGGGLTDTQYF
TGTGCCACCAGCAGAGCGCCGGGGGTAGCGGGCGGAGGGCTCACAGATACGCAGTATTTT
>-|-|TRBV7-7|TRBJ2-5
CASSLADGGQETQYF
TGTGCCAGCAGCTTAGCTGACGGGGGACAAGAGACCCAGTACTTC
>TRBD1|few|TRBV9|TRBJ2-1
CASRPQGVVENEQFF
TGTGCCAGCAGGCCGCAGGGGGTGGTTGAAAATGAGCAGTTCTTC
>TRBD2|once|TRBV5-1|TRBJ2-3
CASSFGAGVTDTQYF
TGCGCCAGCAGCTTTGGAGCGGGGGTGACAGATACGCAGTATTTT
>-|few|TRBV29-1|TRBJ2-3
CSVAGQDTQYF
TGCAGCGTTGCAGGGCAGGATACGCAGTATTTT
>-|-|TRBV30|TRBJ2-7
CAWSGFPGQVYEQYF
TGTGCCTGGAGCGGATTTCCGGGACAAGTCTACGAGCAGTACTTC